This T cell receptor beta chain was retrieved from a study of T cells in Graves' hyperthyroidism and ophthalmopathy. Study outcomes and limitations: Most thyroid clonotypes with frequency above 0.001 were detected in blood. Ophthalmopathy was predicted by the model a median of around 5.9 months ahead of onset. By a 13 V-J model, ophthalmopathy was set apart from stable hyperthyroidism.

There were TCR beta CDR3 regions amplified from RNA transcripts. The TCR CDR3 first-round RT-PCR relied on the HTBI primer set. In TCRdb, the multiplex PCR reads were re-called with MiXCR into one record per CDR3 protein. The table lists under 300,000 distinct CDR3 sequences, more than 10% of them singletons. This clonotype appeared a few times. As yet, its antigen is unknown. This CDR3 has 14 amino acids. Looked up from germline, CDR1 is SGHRS and CDR2 is YFSETQ. Trimming stripped 4 bases from V and 8 bases from J, with 16 bases between. Diagnosis rested on symptoms, serum thyroxine and TRAb, thyroid ultrasound, and orbital computed tomography.

The clonotype comes from a woman under 40 with Graves' hyperthyroidism that later progressed to Graves' ophthalmopathy. This chain joins TRBV5-1 and TRBJ2-1; the D call may be TRBD1 or TRBD2 (5 bases each). The sample was blood. CDR3: CASSVLGGWDEQFF. In DNA, the CDR3 is TGCGCCAGCAGCGTCCTTGGGGGTTGGGATGAGCAGTTCTTC.